This T cell receptor beta chain was found in a study of T cell responses to AZD1222 COVID-19 vaccine listed by TCRdb under 2021. For context, the study as a whole: A total of 230 to 250 trial participants underwent TCR sequencing, of whom roughly 210 had received two doses of AZD1222 and approximately 25 had received two doses of the MenACWY control vaccine. Trial participants were enrolled by age into 18-55, 56-69 and 70-plus year subgroups, with approximately 150, 28 and 58 TCR-sequenced participants respectively.

CDR1 and CDR2 are drawn from the germline V gene: MNHEY, SVGAGI. Its CDR3 holds 12 amino acids, cysteine through phenylalanine. The entry retains the CDR3 DNA only, 36 bases that are in frame from base 1. Trimming at the junction amounts to 8 bases on V and 7 bases on J, and the germline ends lie 12 bases apart. A note on this clone: There is no known antigen for this receptor. Base qualities are not recorded, but no much larger clone differs from it by a single base.

General conclusions and limits of the study: The 56-69-year group was small, and its depth increase did not reach significance, likely because of low power. Because no day 14 peak-response samples were available, repertoires were characterized only after the peak T cell response. Vaccine-associated CD4 TCRs spanned the whole spike protein, with dominant responses in regions 160-218 and 743-854. Participants were mostly white British and included more females than males, and it was suggested by the authors that clonal diversity may have been underestimated. Conclusions about previously exposed vaccinees were limited because only a handful of AZD1222 recipients were SARS-CoV-2 seropositive at baseline. Reportedly, almost half of the unique spike-specific TCRs recognized epitopes lying outside the regions that are mutated in the B.1.351 and B.1.1.7 variants. Spike-specific TCR breadth and depth rose significantly after two AZD1222 doses compared with day 0 and with MenACWY recipients.

The CDR3 regions of human TCRbeta chains were analyzed by immunosequencing. In the source study's methods: Repertoire TCRs were checked for matches against a reference library of SARS-CoV-2-specific TCRs that had been generated using the MIRA antigen-specificity platform. Breadth was defined as the fraction of unique TCRs that were SARS-CoV-2-associated, and depth was defined as the fraction of total T cells that were SARS-CoV-2-associated. Using the MIRA data, every spike-specific TCR was mapped to the spike region that the TCR reacted to and assigned to either a CD4 or a CD8 class. Log10-transformed breadth and depth values were compared by one-way ANOVA with Sidak's multiple comparisons tests. The clones in this table, taken by TCRdb from immuneACCESS, are in-frame only. Not every clone is retained; where verified, under half of the shortfall comes from an unresolved V gene, and the cause of the rest is unknown. V and J calls and clone size are copied from that table; D and trimming were computed from the DNA. The sample table shows over 110,000 clones, and roughly nine tenths are seen once. In total, the top ten clones hold less than 9.5% of the sample.

The time point label of this sample denotes: about 28 days (+/-7) after the second vaccine dose. AZD1222 recipients given second doses at about 4 weeks or at about 12 weeks were pooled, since spike-specific TCR depth and breadth were not found to differ between the two schedules. Samples from vaccinated people were obtained from the UK trials COV001 and COV002, which included a single-blind randomized controlled phase 2/3 trial of AZD1222 (ChAdOx1 nCoV-19) in healthy adults. For TCRbeta chain sequencing, PBMC samples from trial participants were taken at day 0 and at day 28 after the second dose. Recombination joined TRBV6-5 with TRBJ1-5; tentative D gene TRBD1, with 5 bases matching. This clonotype originated in an adult who received the AZD1222 COVID-19 vaccine. Material: peripheral blood, obtained 28 days after the second AZD1222 dose. The nucleotide sequence is TGTGCCAGCGGCCGGAGGGACCAGCCCCAGCATTTT. This gives the protein CASGRRDQPQHF.